What follows are 26 T cell receptor beta chains derived from one specimen sequenced in a study of blood T cell repertoires in COVID-19. The method was immunoSEQ multiplex PCR; TCRdb's version includes in-frame clones alone and lacks a portion of them. This table has about 170,000 clones, 84% appearing once. Sequences were obtained from peripheral blood. All receptors come from a man between 65 and 85 years old with active or convalescent COVID-19.

The chain couples TRBV24-1 to TRBJ2-5; 11 nucleotides match TRBD1. V shed 3 bases, J shed 4 bases, and the junction held 3 bases outside the gene matches. Germline CDR1 reads KGHDR; CDR2 reads SFDVKD. The CDR3 is 15 residues long. The CDR3 bases are TGTGCCACCAGTGATCCGGACAGGGGGCGAGAGACCCAGTACTTC. Translated: CATSDPDRGRETQYF.

This chain's CDR3 is CASSLLVPTGAEAFF. DNA for the CDR3: TGTGCCAGCAGCTTATTGGTACCAACGGGGGCTGAAGCTTTCTTT. The V and J genes are TRBV11-2 and TRBJ1-1, with D possibly matching TRBD1 (5 bases). Between the trimmed V and J ends, which lost 2 bases and 6 bases, there was a span of 16 bases. The CDR3 spans 15 residues. The germline V gene encodes CDR1 SGHAT and CDR2 FQNNGV.

The chain couples TRBV7-2 to TRBJ2-1; D may be TRBD1 (5 bases). CDR3 size: 14 residues. V was pared by 7 bases and J by 7 bases, with 17 bases between. Germline CDR1 reads SGHTA; CDR2 reads FQGNSA. The CDR3 here is CASTPGIGRNEQFF. The CDR3 DNA reads TGTGCCAGCACTCCAGGGATTGGTAGGAATGAGCAGTTCTTC.

This clone occurred a few times. The V and J genes are TRBV7-2 and TRBJ1-1; D may be TRBD1 (5 bases). Germline CDR1 is SGHTA and CDR2 is FQGNSA. Trimming left V 5 bases short and J 4 bases short, with 14 bases between. The CDR3 consists of 14 residues. CDR3 nucleotides: TGTGCCAGCAGCCCGACCCCGCAGGGCACTGAAGCTTTCTTT. Its translation: CASSPTPQGTEAFF.

The sample holds one count of this clone. The chain recombines TRBV2 with TRBJ1-4, with D tentatively TRBD1 (5 bases). The CDR3 contains 16 residues. The germline V and J ends were trimmed by 3 bases and 3 bases, with 14 bases remaining between them. Germline V CDR1 and CDR2: SNHLY, FYNNEI. The CDR3 spells CASSDGRRAPNEKLFF. CDR3 sequence (DNA): TGTGCCAGCAGTGACGGGCGCAGGGCTCCTAATGAAAAACTGTTTTTT.

This clone was counted only a few times. The chain employs TRBV24-1 and TRBJ1-4, with D perhaps matching TRBD1 (5 bases). There are 14 residues in the CDR3. In germline, CDR1 is KGHDR, CDR2 SFDVKD. V lost 5 bases, J lost 7 bases, and 13 bases lay in between. In nucleotides, the CDR3 is TGTGCCACCAGTGGCGGGACGAACCCTGAAAAACTGTTTTTT. As protein: CATSGGTNPEKLFF.

This clone was counted once. The genes are TRBV5-4 and TRBJ1-2, with D perhaps TRBD1 (6 bases). Per the germline V gene, CDR1 is SGHNT and CDR2 is YYREEE (reference sequence). Between the trimmed V and J ends, which lost 0 bases and 6 bases, there was a span of 15 bases. The CDR3 is 15 amino acids. The CDR3, as DNA: TGTGCCAGCAGCTTGGACAAGGGGGGGCGTAATGGCTACACCTTC. Protein product: CASSLDKGGRNGYTF.

The CDR3, as DNA: TGTGCCAGCAGCCCGGACAGGCGCGGCTACACCTTC. Translated: CASSPDRRGYTF. The J gene is TRBJ1-2, the V gene TRBV7-8; 7 nucleotides match TRBD1. V lost 5 bases to trimming and J lost 8 bases; unmatched junction nucleotides: 5. The CDR3 covers 12 residues. Per the germline V gene, CDR1 is SGHVS and CDR2 is FQNEAQ.

Written as DNA, the CDR3 is TGTGCCAGCAGCGGGTCAAGCCCAGATACGCAGTATTTT. The encoded protein is CASSGSSPDTQYF. The chain employs TRBV9 and TRBJ2-3; D gene ambiguous. Germline lookup yields CDR1 SGDLS and CDR2 YYNGEE. The germline V and J ends were trimmed by 3 bases and 4 bases, with 9 bases remaining between them. The CDR3 has 13 residues.

This clone was observed once. J is TRBJ2-5 and V is TRBV27; TRBD1 matches 9 bases. The CDR3 spans 16 residues. V was clipped by 5 bases and J by 5 bases; unmatched bases: 12. Germline V gene lookup returns CDR1 MNHEY and CDR2 SMNVEV (reference sequence). The chain's CDR3 is CASSAGDRDDWETQYF. The CDR3 region has the DNA TGTGCCAGCAGTGCGGGGGACAGGGACGATTGGGAGACCCAGTACTTC.

This clone was seen just once. The CDR3: CASNRDRANTEAFF. The CDR3 DNA is TGTGCCAGCAACCGAGACAGGGCAAACACTGAAGCTTTCTTT. V usage is TRBV9 and J usage is TRBJ1-1; TRBD1 agrees at 7 bases. Germline CDR1 reads SGDLS; CDR2 reads YYNGEE. The CDR3 is 14 amino acids. Trimming cost V 6 bases and J 2 bases; bases outside gene matches: 7. Full variable domain (rest looked up from reference TRBV9 and TRBJ1-1): DSGVTQTPKHLITATGQRVTLRCSPRSGDLSVYWYQQSLDQGLQFLIQYYNGEERAKGNILERFSAQQFPDLHSELNLSSLELGDSALYFCASNRDRANTEAFFGQGTRLTVV.

This rearrangement joins TRBV4-3 to TRBJ1-2; weak D call: TRBD1 (6 bases). This CDR3 comprises 17 residues. The V end was cut by 2 bases, the J end by 4 bases, with 20 bases between. CDR1 is LGHNA, CDR2 YSLEER, per germline. The CDR3 is CASSQLSLSGDGYGYTF. The CDR3 bases are TGCGCCAGCAGCCAATTATCCCTATCAGGGGATGGCTATGGCTACACCTTC.

This clone was observed a handful of times. The V gene is TRBV5-1, the J gene TRBJ2-1, with TRBD2 matching over 7 bases. There are 15 residues in the CDR3. V lost 0 bases to trimming and J lost 5 bases; unmatched junction nucleotides: 5. CDR1 and CDR2 from the germline V gene are SGHRS and YFSETQ. The CDR3 nucleotides read TGCGCCAGCAGCTTGGATCCTAGCGGAAACAATGAGCAGTTCTTC. Residues: CASSLDPSGNNEQFF.

This sequence joins TRBV7-8 and TRBJ2-3; 14 bases align to TRBD2. Germline values: CDR1 SGHVS, CDR2 FQNEAQ. V was pared by 5 bases and J by 2 bases, with 3 bases of the junction left unmatched. This CDR3 has 16 amino acids. CDR3: CASSPTSGGATDTQYF. For the CDR3, the DNA is TGTGCCAGCAGCCCGACTAGCGGGGGGGCCACAGATACGCAGTATTTT.

The chain carries TRBV11-2 and TRBJ2-1; TRBD1 might be the D (7 bases). This CDR3 has 19 amino acids. Germline V gene lookup returns CDR1 SGHAT and CDR2 FQNNGV. V lost 4 bases to trimming and J lost 7 bases, with 29 bases between them. CDR3 region: CASSSLAHLQGKKWNEQFF. CDR3 in DNA: TGTGCCAGCAGCTCACTAGCCCACCTACAGGGGAAGAAATGGAATGAGCAGTTCTTC.

V is TRBV29-1 and J is TRBJ2-3; 11 bases map to TRBD2. The CDR3 has 14 residues. The V gene's germline CDR1 is SQVTM and CDR2 ANQGSEA. V lost 5 bases to trimming and J lost 8 bases; unmatched junction nucleotides: 9. CDR3: CSVTTSGSPSTQYF. The CDR3 nucleotides are TGCAGCGTTACTACTAGCGGGAGCCCCTCTACGCAGTATTTT.

A few counts support this clone. V gene TRBV6-5 combines with J gene TRBJ1-1, with D possibly TRBD1 on 6 matching bases. Germline CDR1 is MNHEY and CDR2 is SVGAGI. Trimming removed 8 bases from V and 3 bases from J, with 10 bases in between. CDR3 length equals 12 residues. The CDR3 DNA reads TGTGCCAGCGGGGGCTTGTACACTGAAGCTTTCTTT. Encoded protein: CASGGLYTEAFF.

The rearrangement joins TRBV5-1 to TRBJ1-1; D possibly corresponds to TRBD1 (6 bases). Germline CDR1 is SGHRS and CDR2 is YFSETQ. The CDR3 extends over 13 amino acids. Between the trimmed V and J ends, which lost 7 bases and 0 bases, there was a span of 10 bases. This CDR3 reads CASGEGVNTEAFF. The CDR3 region has the DNA TGCGCCAGCGGGGAGGGGGTGAACACTGAAGCTTTCTTT.

The gene calls are TRBV29-1 and TRBJ1-1; D may be TRBD1 (6 bases). From germline, CDR1 is SQVTM and CDR2 ANQGSEA. The CDR3 is 13 amino acids. The ends were cut back, 4 bases at V and 0 bases at J, with 9 bases in the middle. CDR3 loop: CSVGTVMNTEAFF. For the CDR3, the DNA is TGCAGCGTTGGGACAGTCATGAACACTGAAGCTTTCTTT.

V and J are TRBV27 and TRBJ2-2; 12 bases agree with TRBD2. The CDR3 sequence is 19 residues long. V gave up 5 bases and J gave up 1 base; unmatched junction bases: 11. The V gene's germline CDR1 is MNHEY and CDR2 SMNVEV (reference sequence). In nucleotides, the CDR3 is TGTGCCAGCAGTGAGACTAGCGGGAGATCGGTGGGGAACACCGGGGAGCTGTTTTTT. As protein: CASSETSGRSVGNTGELFF.

A single count supports this clone. This chain joins TRBV30 and TRBJ2-5, with D possibly matching TRBD2 (7 bases). This CDR3 contains 14 residues. The germline gives CDR1 GTSNPN, CDR2 SVGIG (reference sequence). The V end lost 2 bases, the J end lost 4 bases, and 14 bases lay between the germline ends. Here the CDR3 DNA reads TGTGCCTGGAGTCGGGGAGGGGGAATAGAGACCCAGTACTTC. Its protein product is CAWSRGGGIETQYF.

This clone appeared once. V and J are TRBV18 and TRBJ2-5, with 7 bases identical to TRBD2. The junction had 11 bases not matched to a gene; V was cut back by 3 bases and J by 4 bases. CDR3 length equals 16 residues. The germline V gene encodes CDR1 KGHSH and CDR2 LQKENI. CDR3 residues: CASSPSRRERRETQYF. CDR3 DNA sequence: TGTGCCAGCTCACCGAGTAGGCGGGAGCGGAGAGAGACCCAGTACTTC.

This chain connects TRBV5-1 to TRBJ1-1; a weak D match, TRBD1 (6 bases). The germline V and J ends were trimmed by 2 bases and 2 bases, with 10 bases remaining between them. CDR3 length equals 14 residues. CDR1 is SGHRS and CDR2 is YFSETQ in the germline V gene. The CDR3 bases are TGCGCCAGCAGCTTACAAGGGGGAAACACTGAAGCTTTCTTT. It specifies CASSLQGGNTEAFF.

This chain connects TRBV5-5 to TRBJ2-2, with 10 positions matching TRBD2. CDR1 and CDR2 (germline): SGHKS, YYEKEE (reference sequence). V was clipped by 2 bases and J by 7 bases; unmatched bases: 14. The CDR3 runs 18 residues. CDR3 sequence (DNA): TGTGCCAGCAGCTTCCAGCTAGCGGGAGTACCCACCCACGGGGAGCTGTTTTTT. This gives the protein CASSFQLAGVPTHGELFF.

The chain has TRBV12-5 and TRBJ1-1; D perhaps matches TRBD1 (6 bases). Germline V gene data show CDR1 as LGHNT and CDR2 as FRNRAP. The CDR3 runs 13 residues. The V end was cut by 5 bases, the J end by 10 bases, with 17 bases between. CDR3 residues: CASGPPGQRGAFF. The CDR3, as DNA: TGTGCTAGTGGTCCCCCGGGACAACGGGGAGCTTTCTTT.

The rearrangement uses TRBV3-1 (or the pseudogene TRBV3-2) and TRBJ1-2; D uncertain. The germline V and J ends were trimmed by 2 bases and 5 bases, with 6 bases remaining between them. The CDR3 spans 12 residues. Germline V gene data show CDR1 as LGHDT and CDR2 as YNNKEL (reference sequence). CDR3 coding DNA: TGTGCCAGCAGCCAACCCCCTTATGGCTACACCTTC. Its protein is CASSQPPYGYTF.